This T cell receptor beta chain emerged from a study of PD-1 blockade in classical Hodgkin lymphoma. The CDR3 spans 15 residues. V was pared by 5 bases and J by 5 bases, with 7 bases of the junction left unmatched. Per germline, CDR1 LNHNV and CDR2 YYDKDF (reference sequence). Only in-frame clones appear in the TCRdb table, and some are missing; sequencing was by immunoSEQ multiplex PCR. The data show 50,000 to 65,000 clones, with less than 95% seen just once and 10% held by the top ten. Time point in this sample: cycle 4 day 1 (C4D1), after more than five weeks of nivolumab. Brentuximab vedotin exposure varied, and every patient relapsed after autologous stem cell transplantation. Study-wide results and limits: Patients excluded were those beginning nivolumab under 1 year after ASCT.

Notes on this clone: Its antigen is not identified.

Material: peripheral blood mononuclear cells (PBMCs), obtained before the fourth cycle of nivolumab. V is TRBV15 and J is TRBJ2-7, with 12 positions matching TRBD1. The sequence was collected from a human donor with classical Hodgkin lymphoma. In nucleotides, the CDR3 is TGTGCCACCAGCCCCCGGGACAGGGGGCGGGACGAGCAGTACTTC. It codes for CATSPRDRGRDEQYF. Complete variable domain (other parts from reference TRBV15 and TRBJ2-7): DAMVIQNPRYQVTQFGKPVTLSCSQTLNHNVMYWYQQKSSQAPKLLFHYYDKDFNNEADTPDNFQSRRPNTSFCFLDIRSPGLGDTAMYLCATSPRDRGRDEQYFGPGTRLTVT.